A single sample is the source of the 31 T cell receptor beta chains below, sequenced in a study of T-cell memory formation after mild COVID-19. Via MiXCR, TCRdb re-called the 5' RACE reads, giving one row per CDR3 protein. The repertoire has fewer than 250,000 distinct CDR3 sequences, 25% to 35% of them found once; the top ten carry roughly 10%. Sequencing was performed on PBMCs or a T cell subset sorted from them (not recorded which). Receptors were obtained from an adult woman who had mild COVID-19 (a few samples of this study predate the infection). Cell type and time point are not known.

V gene TRBV5-1 combines with J gene TRBJ2-5; TRBD1 matches 11 bases. Germline CDR1 is SGHRS and CDR2 is YFSETQ. J lost 5 bases, V lost 7 bases, and 4 bases had no gene match. The CDR3 is 13 residues long. CDR3 bases: TGCGCCAGCCGGACAGGGGGCCATGAGACCCAGTACTTC. It is translated as CASRTGGHETQYF.

This chain connects TRBV6-2 or TRBV6-3 to TRBJ2-7; TRBD2 is a possible D gene (6 bases). Between the trimmed V and J ends, which lost 8 bases and 0 bases, there was a span of 8 bases. This CDR3 spans 12 amino acids. In germline, CDR1 is MNHEY, CDR2 SVGEGT. The CDR3 nucleotides read TGTGCCAGCGGGAGGACCTCCTACGAGCAGTACTTC. It specifies CASGRTSYEQYF.

The chain carries TRBV12-3 or TRBV12-4 and TRBJ2-1; either TRBD1 or TRBD2 may supply D (5 bases each). V was cut by 7 bases and J by 0 bases, with 16 bases left in between. The CDR3 is 16 amino acids. CDR3 in amino acids: CASISYGTGSYNEQFF. The CDR3 region has the DNA TGTGCCAGCATCTCTTACGGGACCGGCTCCTACAATGAGCAGTTCTTC.

This sequence joins TRBV27 and TRBJ2-3, with D maybe TRBD2 (5 bases). The CDR3 is 17 residues long. V was trimmed by 4 bases and J by 5 bases, leaving 22 bases between them. Germline CDR1 is MNHEY and CDR2 is SMNVEV (reference sequence). The CDR3 here is CASSSPIDPRRRDTQYF. As DNA, the CDR3 is TGTGCCAGCAGTTCCCCGATCGACCCGCGGAGGAGAGATACGCAGTATTTT.

The sample holds a few counts of this clonotype. The V call is TRBV29-1, the J call TRBJ2-3; D might be TRBD1 or TRBD2, each matching 5 bases. CDR1 is SQVTM and CDR2 is ANQGSEA in the germline V gene. The ends were cut back, 4 bases at V and 0 bases at J, with 14 bases in the middle. The CDR3 covers 15 residues. The chain's CDR3 is CSVVKGTPSTDTQYF. The CDR3 bases are TGCAGCGTTGTTAAAGGGACGCCGAGCACAGATACGCAGTATTTT.

This clonotype appeared a few times. The CDR3 region has the DNA TGTGCCAGCAGTGGACTAGCGGGAGTCAATGAGCAGTTCTTC. It encodes CASSGLAGVNEQFF. J is TRBJ2-1 and V is TRBV25-1; the match to TRBD2 covers 12 bases. The CDR3 runs to 14 residues. J was trimmed by 6 bases and V by 4 bases; bases with no gene match: 1. In germline, CDR1 is MGHDK, CDR2 SYGVNS. The variable domain in full, completed from reference TRBV25-1 and TRBJ2-1, reads EADIYQTPRYLVIGTGKKITLECSQTMGHDKMYWYQQDPGMELHLIHYSYGVNSTEKGDLSSESTVSRIRTEHFPLTLESARPSHTSQYLCASSGLAGVNEQFFGPGTRLTVL.

This clonotype has just a few counts. V usage is TRBV6-1 and J usage is TRBJ1-1, with D uncertain. The germline V and J ends were trimmed by 5 bases and 5 bases, with 9 bases remaining between them. The CDR3 has 12 amino acids. In germline, CDR1 is MNHNS, CDR2 SASEGT. The CDR3 spells CASSKGQTEAFF. In DNA, the CDR3 is TGTGCCAGCAGTAAGGGTCAGACTGAAGCTTTCTTT.

This clonotype has at least ten counts. The CDR3 DNA follows: TGTGCCAGCAGCTCCTCCCGACACAAATCCACTGAAGCTTTCTTT. Protein product: CASSSSRHKSTEAFF. The chain carries TRBV7-9 and TRBJ1-1; no reliable D call. Germline V CDR1 and CDR2: SEHNR, FQNEAQ (reference sequence). Trimming removed 4 bases from V and 4 bases from J, with 16 bases in between. This CDR3 comprises 15 residues.

The chain couples TRBV5-4 to TRBJ2-2; 9 nucleotides line up with TRBD1. The germline V gene has CDR1 SGHNT and CDR2 YYREEE (reference sequence). Trimming at V came to 0 bases and at J to 4 bases, leaving 7 bases not matched to a gene. This CDR3 has 17 residues. CDR3 sequence (DNA): TGTGCCAGCAGCTTGGGTCGCGGGACAGGGTCCACCGGGGAGCTGTTTTTT. Its translation: CASSLGRGTGSTGELFF.

This sequence joins TRBV7-9 and TRBJ1-4; D call uncertain. The ends were cut back, 0 bases at V and 0 bases at J, with 14 bases in the middle. This CDR3 has 18 residues. Germline V gives CDR1 SEHNR, CDR2 FQNEAQ (reference sequence). This CDR3 reads CASSLALITQATNEKLFF. In DNA, the CDR3 is TGTGCCAGCAGCTTAGCGCTAATCACTCAGGCAACTAATGAAAAACTGTTTTTT.

This clonotype has just a few counts. The V gene is TRBV5-1, the J gene TRBJ2-7; TRBD2 matches at 7 bases. V shed 2 bases and J 3 bases; nucleotides not matched to a gene: 5. Germline-derived CDR1 and CDR2 are SGHRS and YFSETQ. This CDR3 has 14 residues. The CDR3 DNA is TGCGCCAGCAGCTTCGCGGGAGAGCGCTACGAGCAGTACTTC. Its translation: CASSFAGERYEQYF.

V and J are TRBV10-2 and TRBJ1-6; D is ambiguous. V lost 3 bases to trimming and J lost 4 bases, with 10 bases between them. This CDR3 comprises 15 residues. The germline V gene encodes CDR1 WSHSY and CDR2 SAAADI. CDR3 sequence reads: CASSDSGPYNSPLHF. The CDR3 region has the DNA TGCGCCAGCAGTGACTCTGGACCGTATAATTCACCCCTCCACTTT.

The CDR3, as DNA: TGTGCCATCGGAACCCGAGGGGAGACCTTTTCCTACGAGCAGTACTTC. This gives the protein CAIGTRGETFSYEQYF. The chain employs TRBV10-3 and TRBJ2-7; D tentatively reads TRBD1 or TRBD2 (5 bases each). The ends were cut back, 8 bases at V and 1 base at J, with 21 bases in the middle. The length of the CDR3 is 16 residues. CDR1 and CDR2 from the germline V gene are ENHRY and SYGVKD.

This clonotype turned up a few times. The chain employs TRBV20-1 and TRBJ2-5, with D possibly matching TRBD2 (7 bases). The CDR3 consists of 16 residues. V lost 0 bases and J 3 bases, leaving 17 bases between the germline ends. Germline loops: CDR1 DFQATT, CDR2 SNEGSKA (reference sequence). The CDR3 DNA is TGCAGTGCTAGAGATCCGATGGGGGGGCGAAAAGAGACCCAGTACTTC. Amino acid sequence: CSARDPMGGRKETQYF.

This clonotype was counted only a few times. V and J are TRBV12-3 or TRBV12-4 and TRBJ2-1; the D gene is possibly TRBD1 (6 bases). The CDR3 sequence is 16 residues long. Trimming took off 7 bases at V and 4 bases at J, with 20 bases between the two ends. CDR3 sequence: CASTSSWGLRYNEQFF. CDR3 nucleotide sequence: TGTGCCAGCACCTCTTCTTGGGGGCTCCGTTACAATGAGCAGTTCTTC.

The chain combines TRBV29-1 with TRBJ2-1; D is unclear. This CDR3 is built from 12 residues. Germline loops: CDR1 SQVTM, CDR2 ANQGSEA. Trimming cost V 4 bases and J 6 bases, with 10 bases left between them. Here the CDR3 DNA reads TGCAGCGTTGGGTCGGCAAGCAATGAGCAGTTCTTC. Translating gives CSVGSASNEQFF.

This clonotype was recorded once. The chain recombines TRBV9 with TRBJ1-1; 8 bases are a match to TRBD1. Germline V gene sequence: CDR1 SGDLS, CDR2 YYNGEE. V lost 0 bases and J lost 4; bases outside the gene matches: 8. This CDR3 spans 16 amino acids. CDR3 DNA sequence: TGTGCCAGCAGCGTAGCTAGGCAGGGGGCTTCCACTGAAGCTTTCTTT. It codes for CASSVARQGASTEAFF.

The genes are TRBV3-1 and TRBJ1-1; 10 nucleotides agree with TRBD1. Germline values: CDR1 LGHDT, CDR2 YNNKEL (reference sequence). The trim removed 5 bases at V and 7 bases at J, leaving 10 bases unmatched. This CDR3 has 15 amino acids. The CDR3 DNA reads TGTGCCAGCAGCTTCCCGGGACAGGGGTCGAGTGAAGCTTTCTTT. It translates to CASSFPGQGSSEAFF.

This clonotype was counted a few times. The CDR3 DNA reads TGCGCCAGCAGCTTGCCAGGGGCGGAGGAGCAGTACTTC. Protein: CASSLPGAEEQYF. This chain links TRBV5-1 with TRBJ2-7, with D tentatively TRBD1 (6 bases). The CDR3 has 13 residues. V lost 1 base and J lost 7, with 12 bases in between. Germline lookup yields CDR1 SGHRS and CDR2 YFSETQ.

This clonotype was picked up a small number of times. The chain combines TRBV7-2 with TRBJ1-2, with D unresolved. Per germline, CDR1 SGHTA and CDR2 FQGNSA. Trimming removed 5 bases at V and 0 bases at J, with 13 bases between. The CDR3 has 15 residues. The CDR3 sequence: CASSPGRRTNYGYTF. The CDR3 DNA sequence: TGTGCCAGCAGCCCCGGACGGCGTACTAACTATGGCTACACCTTC.

A few counts support this clonotype. CDR3 residues: CASSPLGGVGGAFF. CDR3 coding DNA: TGTGCCAGCAGCCCCCTCGGGGGCGTGGGGGGAGCTTTCTTT. The rearrangement uses TRBV7-2 and TRBJ1-1; D is possibly TRBD1 (6 bases). The CDR3 covers 14 residues. Germline CDR1 and CDR2: SGHTA and FQGNSA. Trimming left V 5 bases short and J 10 bases short, with 20 bases between.

The gene calls are TRBV6-6 and TRBJ2-7; D might be TRBD2 (7 bases). V was shortened by 6 bases and J by 6 bases, with 15 bases between the two germline ends. This CDR3 region has 13 residues. Germline loops: CDR1 MNHNY, CDR2 SVGAGI (reference sequence). CDR3 in amino acids: CASRQGGEGEQYF. As DNA, the CDR3 is TGTGCCAGCAGACAGGGCGGGGAGGGCGAGCAGTACTTC.

The chain carries TRBV7-9 and TRBJ2-7; D ambiguous. CDR3 size: 13 residues. V lost 4 bases to trimming and J lost 5 bases, with 12 bases between them. Looked up from germline, CDR1 is SEHNR and CDR2 is FQNEAQ (reference sequence). CDR3 amino acids: CASSSPLVNEQYF. In DNA form, the CDR3 reads TGTGCCAGCAGCTCACCCCTTGTGAACGAGCAGTACTTC. The full variable domain, with the rest looked up from reference TRBV7-9 and TRBJ2-7, is DTGVSQNPRHKITKRGQNVTFRCDPISEHNRLYWYRQTLGQGPEFLTYFQNEAQLEKSRLLSDRFSAERPKGSFSTLEIQRTEQGDSAMYLCASSSPLVNEQYFGPGTRLTVT.

This chain connects TRBV7-8 to TRBJ1-5, with 10 bases aligning to TRBD1. V shed 5 bases and J 7 bases; nucleotides not matched to a gene: 8. The CDR3 loop spans 15 amino acids. Germline V gene data show CDR1 as SGHVS and CDR2 as FQNEAQ. CDR3 region: CASSPDRGLGQPQHF. CDR3 nucleotides: TGTGCCAGCAGCCCCGACAGGGGGCTGGGGCAGCCCCAGCATTTT.

J is TRBJ1-1 and V is TRBV2, with D hard to call. V lost 6 bases, J lost 0 bases, and 8 bases lay in between. Germline CDR1 is SNHLY and CDR2 is FYNNEI. This CDR3 is built from 13 residues. CDR3 loop: CASRLLMNTEAFF. CDR3 in DNA: TGTGCCAGCAGACTGCTTATGAACACTGAAGCTTTCTTT.

This clonotype was seen a few times. The chain links TRBV7-9 to TRBJ2-3, with TRBD1 identical over 9 bases. The J segment lost 5 bases and the V segment lost 5 bases, leaving 5 bases of the junction unmatched. Per germline, CDR1 SEHNR and CDR2 FQNEAQ (reference sequence). The CDR3 loop spans 14 amino acids. Written as DNA, the CDR3 is TGTGCCAGCAGCCGGGGACAGGGATTAGATACGCAGTATTTT. This sequence encodes CASSRGQGLDTQYF.

This clonotype was seen repeatedly, ten times or more. This rearrangement joins TRBV4-3 to TRBJ2-2, with 7 bases aligning to TRBD1. This CDR3 spans 15 amino acids. Germline trimming cut 0 bases from V and 6 bases from J; bases unmatched to any gene: 4. Germline CDR1 and CDR2: LGHNA and YSLEER. DNA for the CDR3: TGCGCCAGCAGCCAAGACGAGGGGGCGCCCGGGGAGCTGTTTTTT. Amino acids: CASSQDEGAPGELFF.

This clonotype was recorded a few times. The genes are TRBV20-1 and TRBJ2-7; 7 bases are shared with TRBD1. V gave up 3 bases and J gave up 1 base; unmatched junction bases: 12. CDR1 DFQATT and CDR2 SNEGSKA come from the germline V gene (reference sequence). CDR3 length equals 16 residues. In nucleotides, the CDR3 is TGCAGTGCTAGGCCACCCGGGACAGCCGGATCCTACGAGCAGTACTTC. Translating gives CSARPPGTAGSYEQYF.

This clonotype showed up just a few times. The chain has TRBV7-6 and TRBJ2-5; 7 bases align to TRBD1. The ends lost 3 bases at V and 5 bases at J; junction bases unmatched: 9. The length of the CDR3 is 15 residues. Per the germline V gene, CDR1 is SGHVS and CDR2 is FNYEAQ. This CDR3 reads CASSLYLTGRETQYF. In nucleotides, the CDR3 is TGTGCCAGCAGCTTGTATCTGACAGGGCGGGAGACCCAGTACTTC.

This clonotype was seen more than once but under ten times. This chain links TRBV6-6 with TRBJ2-7; D tentatively reads TRBD1 or TRBD2 (5 bases each). The ends were cut back, 5 bases at V and 3 bases at J, with 14 bases in the middle. The CDR3 extends over 14 amino acids. The germline gives CDR1 MNHNY, CDR2 SVGAGI (reference sequence). In nucleotides, the CDR3 is TGTGCCAGCAGTCAGGGACGGGAACTCTACGAGCAGTACTTC. This sequence encodes CASSQGRELYEQYF.

This clonotype was found a few times. This sequence joins TRBV7-2 and TRBJ2-7; D remains ambiguous. Germline V lookup: CDR1 SGHTA, CDR2 FQGNSA. Trimming pared 3 bases from V and 0 bases from J, leaving 9 bases between. The CDR3 is made up of 14 amino acids. The CDR3: CASSFDPDSYEQYF. In DNA form, the CDR3 reads TGTGCCAGCAGCTTCGATCCGGACTCCTACGAGCAGTACTTC.